What follows are 14 T cell receptor beta chains derived from one specimen sequenced in a study of PD-L1 blockade in urothelial cancer. Clones were sequenced by immunoSEQ multiplex PCR, and TCRdb holds only the in-frame ones, with some missing. The table records some 29,000 clones, around nine tenths of them present only once. The sequences come from PBMCs, collected around atezolizumab (anti-PD-L1) treatment. Every receptor here comes from a man over 45 with urothelial cancer.

The J gene is TRBJ1-5, the V gene TRBV2; D gene unclear. V was trimmed by 6 bases and J by 0 bases, leaving 12 bases between them. The CDR3 is 15 residues long. From germline, CDR1 is SNHLY and CDR2 FYNNEI. The CDR3 bases are TGTGCCAGCAGCCGGGGAGGGAATAGCAATCAGCCCCAGCATTTT. This codes for CASSRGGNSNQPQHF.

The chain employs TRBV18 and TRBJ2-5, with 11 bases that match TRBD2. CDR3 size: 15 residues. Germline V gene sequence: CDR1 KGHSH, CDR2 LQKENI. Unmatched junction bases numbered 6, after V lost 4 bases and J lost 5 bases. The DNA of the CDR3 is TGTGCCAGCTCACAACTAGCGGGAGAGGTGGAGACCCAGTACTTC. Translation: CASSQLAGEVETQYF.

This chain links TRBV6-5 with TRBJ2-1, with 7 positions matching TRBD1. CDR3 size: 14 residues. Trimming cost V 2 bases and J 12 bases; bases outside gene matches: 10. The germline V gene encodes CDR1 MNHEY and CDR2 SVGAGI. CDR3 coding DNA: TGTGCCAGCAGTTACCGGGACAGTCGCCGAGGGCAGTTCTTC. This encodes CASSYRDSRRGQFF.

CDR3 sequence reads: CASRLRGGLYEQYF. As DNA, the CDR3 is TGCGCCAGCAGACTGCGGGGGGGCCTATACGAGCAGTACTTC. The rearrangement uses TRBV5-1 and TRBJ2-7; 9 bases are shared with TRBD2. This CDR3 is built from 14 residues. CDR1 and CDR2 (germline): SGHRS, YFSETQ. J gave up 4 bases and V 5 bases, and 7 bases lay outside the gene matches.

The rearrangement joins TRBV14 to TRBJ2-3; 9 nucleotides agree with TRBD2. V shed 3 bases, J shed 0 bases, and the junction held 7 bases outside the gene matches. This CDR3 has 17 residues. Germline lookup yields CDR1 SGHDN and CDR2 FVKESK. The CDR3 DNA reads TGTGCCAGCAGCCAGAGAAGCGGGGGGTACAGCACAGATACGCAGTATTTT. Translating gives CASSQRSGGYSTDTQYF. The variable domain in full, completed from reference TRBV14 and TRBJ2-3, reads EAGVTQFPSHSVIEKGQTVTLRCDPISGHDNLYWYRRVMGKEIKFLLHFVKESKQDESGMPNNRFLAERTGGTYSTLKVQPAELEDSGVYFCASSQRSGGYSTDTQYFGPGTRLTVL.

CDR3 coding DNA: TGTGCCAGTAGTATCCAAAAGGGGGGGGCTGGGGCCAACGTCCTGACTTTC. Encoded protein: CASSIQKGGAGANVLTF. The chain uses TRBV19 and TRBJ2-6; D might be TRBD2 (7 bases). Trimming removed 3 bases from V and 2 bases from J, with 14 bases in between. The CDR3 covers 17 residues. CDR1 is LNHDA, CDR2 SQIVND, per germline (reference sequence). Full variable domain (rest looked up from reference TRBV19 and TRBJ2-6): DGGITQSPKYLFRKEGQNVTLSCEQNLNHDAMYWYRQDPGQGLRLIYYSQIVNDFQKGDIAEGYSVSREKKESFPLTVTSAQKNPTAFYLCASSIQKGGAGANVLTFGAGSRLTVL.

V is TRBV9 and J is TRBJ1-2, with 7 bases that match TRBD1. After removal of 3 bases from V and 0 bases from J, the junction contained 5 bases not matched to a gene. Germline V gene lookup returns CDR1 SGDLS and CDR2 YYNGEE. This CDR3 has 15 amino acids. CDR3 nucleotides: TGTGCCAGCAGCGAGGACAGGCTTTCTAACTATGGCTACACCTTC. Its translation is CASSEDRLSNYGYTF.

The V and J genes are TRBV27 and TRBJ2-1; TRBD2 matches 13 bases. The length of the CDR3 is 17 residues. The V gene end was trimmed by 3 bases and the J gene end by 5 bases; junction bases not matched to a gene: 7. From germline, CDR1 is MNHEY and CDR2 SMNVEV (reference sequence). CDR3 DNA: TGTGCCAGCAGTTTTGCGGGACTAGCGGGGAAAAACAATGAGCAGTTCTTC. This gives the protein CASSFAGLAGKNNEQFF.

This clone has a handful of counts. The chain has TRBV7-9 and TRBJ2-1; D call uncertain. The germline CDR1 and CDR2 sequences are SEHNR and FQNEAQ (reference sequence). The CDR3 runs 14 residues. Trimming pared 5 bases from V and 2 bases from J, leaving 10 bases between. The CDR3 reads CASSPPFPYNEQFF. The CDR3 DNA reads as TGTGCCAGCAGCCCCCCTTTTCCCTACAATGAGCAGTTCTTC.

This clone was observed once. The DNA of the CDR3 is TGTGCCAGCAGCAGGGGGGGGGCGATAGGGGACACTGAAGCTTTCTTT. Its protein is CASSRGGAIGDTEAFF. The V call is TRBV5-8, the J call TRBJ1-1, with D perhaps TRBD1 (6 bases). The CDR3 is 16 amino acids. Germline CDR1 SGHTS, CDR2 YDEGEE. Trimming cost V 4 bases and J 3 bases, with 19 bases left between them.

This clone turned up a few times. The chain links TRBV7-9 to TRBJ1-1, with D tentatively TRBD1 (5 bases). With 4 bases removed from V and 1 base from J, the gap between germline ends came to 10 bases. The CDR3 runs to 14 residues. CDR1 and CDR2 (germline): SEHNR, FQNEAQ (reference sequence). CDR3 sequence: CASSWGTGNTEAFF. The CDR3 region has the DNA TGTGCCAGCAGCTGGGGAACAGGGAACACTGAAGCTTTCTTT. The variable domain in full, with the rest retrieved from reference TRBV7-9 and TRBJ1-1, is DTGVSQNPRHKITKRGQNVTFRCDPISEHNRLYWYRQTLGQGPEFLTYFQNEAQLEKSRLLSDRFSAERPKGSFSTLEIQRTEQGDSAMYLCASSWGTGNTEAFFGQGTRLTVV.

V and J are TRBV5-1 and TRBJ2-2, with 9 bases that match TRBD2. Trimming cost V 4 bases and J 6 bases; bases outside gene matches: 4. Looked up from germline, CDR1 is SGHRS and CDR2 is YFSETQ. The CDR3 is 14 amino acids. CDR3 nucleotide sequence: TGCGCCAGCAGCATGCTAGCGGGATCCGGGGAGCTGTTTTTT. This encodes CASSMLAGSGELFF.

The V gene is TRBV6-6, the J gene TRBJ1-4, with D possibly being TRBD1 (5 bases). Per the germline V gene, CDR1 is MNHNY and CDR2 is SVGAGI (reference sequence). The V gene lost 2 bases and the J gene lost 4 bases, with 11 bases spanning the gap. The CDR3 runs to 15 residues. The CDR3 DNA sequence: TGTGCCAGCAGTTACCGAGGAGGGGTTAATGAAAAACTGTTTTTT. This gives the protein CASSYRGGVNEKLFF.

The chain is built from TRBV7-9 and TRBJ1-1; 7 positions agree with TRBD1. Losses at the gene ends were 5 bases for V and 0 bases for J; bases not matched to a gene: 6. This CDR3 is built from 15 residues. Germline V gives CDR1 SEHNR, CDR2 FQNEAQ (reference sequence). The CDR3: CASSPPGQMNTEAFF. The CDR3 bases are TGTGCCAGCAGCCCACCGGGACAGATGAACACTGAAGCTTTCTTT.